The present T cell receptor beta chain was sequenced within a study of T cells in Graves' hyperthyroidism and ophthalmopathy. The germline CDR1 and CDR2 sequences are SNHLY and FYNNEI. The CDR3 consists of 13 residues. The V and J ends lost 0 bases and 7 bases respectively, with 10 bases between them. Amplified TCR beta CDR3 regions derived from RNA transcripts. Researchers ran a first-round RT-PCR on the TCR CDR3 using the HTBI primer set. Each CDR3 protein is one row after TCRdb ran MiXCR on the multiplex PCR reads. The repertoire holds under 400,000 distinct CDR3 sequences, with 21% as singletons. This clonotype was seen ten or more times.

The chain links TRBV2 to TRBJ2-7, with D tentatively TRBD1 (5 bases). Sequenced sample: blood. The receptor was isolated from a woman in her fifties or sixties with Graves' hyperthyroidism. Here the CDR3 DNA reads TGTGCCAGCAGTGAAGCCCACCAGGGAGAGCAGTACTTC. Translation gives CASSEAHQGEQYF.